Shown below are 6 T cell receptor beta chains from a single sample sequenced in a study of cytomegalovirus exposure and HLA in healthy donors. Both 60 Vbeta primers and 13 Jbeta primers went into the PCR. Some clones are missing from TCRdb's copy, which holds only in-frame ones; the method was immunoSEQ multiplex PCR. The sample has 55,000 to 70,000 clones, approximately 80% seen once. Material: PBMCs. These receptors were obtained from a male donor in good health and CMV-seronegative.

The genes are TRBV30 and TRBJ1-2, with TRBD1 matching over 8 bases. The germline CDR1 and CDR2 sequences are GTSNPN and SVGIG (reference sequence). This CDR3 has 15 residues. With 3 bases clipped from V and 1 base from J, the junction kept 7 bases outside the gene matches. This CDR3 is CAWRAGQGLNYGYTF. The CDR3 nucleotides read TGTGCCTGGAGGGCCGGACAGGGACTTAACTATGGCTACACCTTC.

The gene calls are TRBV6-6 and TRBJ1-1; 8 bases match TRBD1. Trimming at V came to 6 bases and at J to 4 bases, leaving 4 bases not matched to a gene. This CDR3 spans 13 amino acids. The germline gives CDR1 MNHNY, CDR2 SVGAGI (reference sequence). CDR3 sequence (DNA): TGTGCCAGCAGGGTACAGGGGGGCACTGAAGCTTTCTTT. It encodes CASRVQGGTEAFF.

This chain connects TRBV12-5 to TRBJ1-2, with D tentatively TRBD1 (5 bases). Germline V gene data show CDR1 as LGHNT and CDR2 as FRNRAP. This CDR3 has 13 residues. V was shortened by 9 bases and J by 2 bases, with 13 bases between the two germline ends. The CDR3, as DNA: TGTGCTAGCAATCAGGGTGGAAACTATGGCTACACCTTC. Residues: CASNQGGNYGYTF.

The DNA for the CDR3 is TGTGCCAGCAGCATGGAGCAGGGGGCAGAGCAGCCCCAGCATTTT. Its protein is CASSMEQGAEQPQHF. The chain recombines TRBV2 with TRBJ1-5; 8 bases match TRBD1. The junction had 11 bases not matched to a gene; V was cut back by 6 bases and J by 7 bases. Germline lookup yields CDR1 SNHLY and CDR2 FYNNEI. This CDR3 contains 15 residues.

The chain has TRBV2 and TRBJ2-3, with 7 bases matching TRBD1. This CDR3 has 17 amino acids. From germline, CDR1 is SNHLY and CDR2 FYNNEI. The trim removed 5 bases at V and 6 bases at J, leaving 17 bases unmatched. CDR3 nucleotides: TGTGCCAGCAGTCTCCCGGACAGGCCCAACCGACCGGATACGCAGTATTTT. This gives the protein CASSLPDRPNRPDTQYF.

V is TRBV18 and J is TRBJ1-5, with D tentatively TRBD1 (5 bases). Per germline, CDR1 KGHSH and CDR2 LQKENI. The V end was cut by 5 bases, the J end by 5 bases, with 10 bases between. The CDR3 totals 13 residues. The CDR3: CASSKQVYQPQHF. The CDR3 DNA reads as TGTGCCAGCTCAAAACAGGTTTATCAGCCCCAGCATTTT. The full variable domain, completed using reference TRBV18 and TRBJ1-5, is NAGVMQNPRHLVRRRGQEARLRCSPMKGHSHVYWYRQLPEEGLKFMVYLQKENIIDESGMPKERFSAEFPKEGPSILRIQQVVRGDSAAYFCASSKQVYQPQHFGDGTRLSIL.